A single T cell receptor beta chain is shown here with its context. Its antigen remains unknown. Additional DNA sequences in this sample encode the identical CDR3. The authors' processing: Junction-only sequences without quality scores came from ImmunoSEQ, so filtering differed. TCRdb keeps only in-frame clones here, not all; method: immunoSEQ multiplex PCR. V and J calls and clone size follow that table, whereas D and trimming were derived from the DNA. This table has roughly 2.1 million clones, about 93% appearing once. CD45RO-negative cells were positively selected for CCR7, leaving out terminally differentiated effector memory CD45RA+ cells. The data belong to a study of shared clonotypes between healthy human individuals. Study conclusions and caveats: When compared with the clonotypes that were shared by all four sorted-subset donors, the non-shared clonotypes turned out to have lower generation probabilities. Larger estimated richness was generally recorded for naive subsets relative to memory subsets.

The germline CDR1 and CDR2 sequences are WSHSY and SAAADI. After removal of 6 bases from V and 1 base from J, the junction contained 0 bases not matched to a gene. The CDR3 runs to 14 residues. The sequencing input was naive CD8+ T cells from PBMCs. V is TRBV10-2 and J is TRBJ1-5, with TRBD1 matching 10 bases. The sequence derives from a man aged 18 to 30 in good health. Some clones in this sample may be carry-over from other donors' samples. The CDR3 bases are TGCGCCAGCAGGGACAGGGGGAGCAATCAGCCCCAGCATTTT. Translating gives CASRDRGSNQPQHF.